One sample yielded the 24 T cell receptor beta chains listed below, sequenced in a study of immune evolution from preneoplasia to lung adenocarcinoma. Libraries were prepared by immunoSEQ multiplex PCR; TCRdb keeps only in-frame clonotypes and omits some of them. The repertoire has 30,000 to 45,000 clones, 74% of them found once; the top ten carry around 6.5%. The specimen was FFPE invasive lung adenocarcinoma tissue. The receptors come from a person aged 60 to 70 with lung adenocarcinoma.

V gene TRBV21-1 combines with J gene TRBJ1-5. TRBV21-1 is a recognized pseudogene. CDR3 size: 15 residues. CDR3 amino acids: CASSKERGLHQPQHF. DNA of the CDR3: TGTGCCAGCAGTAAAGAGCGGGGACTGCATCAGCCCCAGCATTTT.

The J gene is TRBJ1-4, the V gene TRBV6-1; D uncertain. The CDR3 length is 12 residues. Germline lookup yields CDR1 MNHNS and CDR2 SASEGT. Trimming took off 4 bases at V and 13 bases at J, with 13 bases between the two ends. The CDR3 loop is CASSGQVYALFF. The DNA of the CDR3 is TGTGCCAGCAGTGGGCAGGTGTACGCACTGTTTTTT.

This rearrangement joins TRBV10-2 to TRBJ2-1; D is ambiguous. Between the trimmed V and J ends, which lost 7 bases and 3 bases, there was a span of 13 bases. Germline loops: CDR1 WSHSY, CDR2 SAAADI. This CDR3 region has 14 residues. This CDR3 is CASKSSLNYNEQFF. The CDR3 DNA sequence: TGCGCCAGCAAGAGCAGCTTAAACTACAATGAGCAGTTCTTC.

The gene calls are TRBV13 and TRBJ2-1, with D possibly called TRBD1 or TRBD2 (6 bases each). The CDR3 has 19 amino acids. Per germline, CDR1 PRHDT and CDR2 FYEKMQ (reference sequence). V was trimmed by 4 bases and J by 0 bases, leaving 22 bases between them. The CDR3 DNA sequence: TGTGCCAGCAGCTCACCCCTGGAGGGCCAGGGGAGCTCCTACAATGAGCAGTTCTTC. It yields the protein CASSSPLEGQGSSYNEQFF.

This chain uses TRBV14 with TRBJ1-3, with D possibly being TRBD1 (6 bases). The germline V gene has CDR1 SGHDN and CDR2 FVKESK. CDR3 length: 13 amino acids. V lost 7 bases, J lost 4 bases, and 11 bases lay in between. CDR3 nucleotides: TGTGCCAGCAAGGGGGTCTACGGAAACACCATATATTTT. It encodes CASKGVYGNTIYF.

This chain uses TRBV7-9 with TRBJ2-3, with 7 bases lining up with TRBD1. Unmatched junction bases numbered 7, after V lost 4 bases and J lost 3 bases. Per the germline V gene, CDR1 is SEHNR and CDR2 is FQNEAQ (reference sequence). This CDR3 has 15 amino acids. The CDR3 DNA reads TGTGCCAGCAGCTCAGGGGGTGGCCGGACAGATACGCAGTATTTT. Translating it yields CASSSGGGRTDTQYF.

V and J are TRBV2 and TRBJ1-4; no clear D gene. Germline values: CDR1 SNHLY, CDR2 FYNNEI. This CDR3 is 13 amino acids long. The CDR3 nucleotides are TGTGCTACCGGCAGAGATTATAATGAAAAACTGTTTTTT. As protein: CATGRDYNEKLFF.

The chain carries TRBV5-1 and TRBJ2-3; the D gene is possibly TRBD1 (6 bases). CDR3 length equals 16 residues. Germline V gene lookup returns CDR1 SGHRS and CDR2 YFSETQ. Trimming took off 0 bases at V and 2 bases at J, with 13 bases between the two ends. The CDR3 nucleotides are TGCGCCAGCAGCTTGGGACAGGCATCGGACACAGATACGCAGTATTTT. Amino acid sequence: CASSLGQASDTDTQYF.

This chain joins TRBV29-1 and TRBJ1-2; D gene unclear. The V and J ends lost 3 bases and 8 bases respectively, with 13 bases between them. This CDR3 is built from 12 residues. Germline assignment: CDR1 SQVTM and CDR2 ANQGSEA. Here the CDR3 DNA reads TGCAGCGTTGAGGCCCTCTTTGGAGGCTACACCTTC. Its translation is CSVEALFGGYTF.

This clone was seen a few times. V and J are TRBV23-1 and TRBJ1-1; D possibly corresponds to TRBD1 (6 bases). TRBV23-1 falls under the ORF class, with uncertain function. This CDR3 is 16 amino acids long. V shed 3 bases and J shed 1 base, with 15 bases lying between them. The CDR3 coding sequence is TGCGCCAGCAGTCAGGGGGCTCTAACCCAGAACACTGAAGCTTTCTTT. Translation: CASSQGALTQNTEAFF.

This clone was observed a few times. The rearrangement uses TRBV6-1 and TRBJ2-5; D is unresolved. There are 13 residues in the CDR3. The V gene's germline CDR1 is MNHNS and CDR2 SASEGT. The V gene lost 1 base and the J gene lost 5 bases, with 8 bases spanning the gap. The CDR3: CASSEGGFETQYF. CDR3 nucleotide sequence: TGTGCCAGCAGTGAAGGGGGTTTTGAGACCCAGTACTTC.

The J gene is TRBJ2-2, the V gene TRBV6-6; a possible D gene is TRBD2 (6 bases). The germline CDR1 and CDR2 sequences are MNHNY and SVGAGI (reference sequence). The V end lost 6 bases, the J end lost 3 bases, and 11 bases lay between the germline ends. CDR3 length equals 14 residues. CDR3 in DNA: TGTGCCAGCAGCCGGGACTTATACACCGGGGAGCTGTTTTTT. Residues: CASSRDLYTGELFF.

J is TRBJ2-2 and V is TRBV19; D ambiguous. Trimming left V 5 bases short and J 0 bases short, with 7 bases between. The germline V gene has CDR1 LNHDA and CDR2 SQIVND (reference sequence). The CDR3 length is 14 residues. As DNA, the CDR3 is TGTGCCAGTAGTGGGCAGTCGAACACCGGGGAGCTGTTTTTT. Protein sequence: CASSGQSNTGELFF.

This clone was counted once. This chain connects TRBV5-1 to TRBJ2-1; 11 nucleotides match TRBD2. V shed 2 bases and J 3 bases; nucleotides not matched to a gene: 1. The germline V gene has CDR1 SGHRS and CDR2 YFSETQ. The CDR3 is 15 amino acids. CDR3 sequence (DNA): TGCGCCAGCAGCTTAACTAGCGGGAGCTACAATGAGCAGTTCTTC. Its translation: CASSLTSGSYNEQFF.

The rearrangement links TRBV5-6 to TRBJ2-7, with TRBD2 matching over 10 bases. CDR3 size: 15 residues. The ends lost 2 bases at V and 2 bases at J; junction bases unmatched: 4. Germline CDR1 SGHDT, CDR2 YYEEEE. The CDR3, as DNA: TGTGCCAGCAGCTTCCGGACTAGCGGTCCCTACGAGCAGTACTTC. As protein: CASSFRTSGPYEQYF.

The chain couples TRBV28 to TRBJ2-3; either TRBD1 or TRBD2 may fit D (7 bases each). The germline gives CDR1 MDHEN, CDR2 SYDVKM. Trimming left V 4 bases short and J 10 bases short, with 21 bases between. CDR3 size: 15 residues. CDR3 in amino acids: CASSYGGGNRGAQYF. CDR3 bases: TGTGCCAGCAGTTATGGGGGAGGGAACAGGGGAGCGCAGTATTTT.

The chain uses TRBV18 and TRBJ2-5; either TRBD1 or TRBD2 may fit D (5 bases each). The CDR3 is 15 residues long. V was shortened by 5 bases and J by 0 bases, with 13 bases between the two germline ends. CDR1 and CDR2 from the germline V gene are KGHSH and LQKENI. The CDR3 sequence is CASSTGRSNQETQYF. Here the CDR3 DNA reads TGTGCCAGCTCAACGGGACGGAGTAACCAAGAGACCCAGTACTTC.

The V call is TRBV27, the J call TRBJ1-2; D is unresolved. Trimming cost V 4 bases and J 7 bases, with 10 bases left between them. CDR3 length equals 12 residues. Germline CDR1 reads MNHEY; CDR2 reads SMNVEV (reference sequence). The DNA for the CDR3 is TGTGCCAGCAGTTCGCGAGGGTCTGGCTACACCTTC. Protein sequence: CASSSRGSGYTF.

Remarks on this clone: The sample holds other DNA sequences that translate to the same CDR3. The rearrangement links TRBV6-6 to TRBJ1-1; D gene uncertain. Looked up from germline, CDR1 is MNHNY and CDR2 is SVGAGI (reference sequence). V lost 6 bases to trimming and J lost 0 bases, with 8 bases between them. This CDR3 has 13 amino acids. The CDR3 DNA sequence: TGTGCCAGCAGCCCTAAGCTGAACACTGAAGCTTTCTTT. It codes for CASSPKLNTEAFF.

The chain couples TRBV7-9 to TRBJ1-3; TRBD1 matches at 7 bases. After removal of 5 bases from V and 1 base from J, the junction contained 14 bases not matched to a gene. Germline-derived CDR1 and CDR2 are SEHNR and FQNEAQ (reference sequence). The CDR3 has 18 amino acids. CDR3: CASSPKLRTGESGNTIYF. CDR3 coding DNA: TGTGCCAGCAGCCCCAAGCTCCGCACAGGGGAATCTGGAAACACCATATATTTT.

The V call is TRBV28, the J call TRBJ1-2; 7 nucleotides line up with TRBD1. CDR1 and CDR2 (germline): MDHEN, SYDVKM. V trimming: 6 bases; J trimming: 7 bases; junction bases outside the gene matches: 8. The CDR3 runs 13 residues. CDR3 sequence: CASRLEGAFGYTF. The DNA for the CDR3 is TGTGCCAGCAGACTTGAGGGGGCGTTTGGCTACACCTTC.

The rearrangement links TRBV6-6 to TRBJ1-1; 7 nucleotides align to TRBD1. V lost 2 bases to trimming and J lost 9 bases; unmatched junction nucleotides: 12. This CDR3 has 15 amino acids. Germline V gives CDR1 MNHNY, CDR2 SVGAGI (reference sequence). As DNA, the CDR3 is TGTGCCAGCAGTTACACGGGACGTACAGGGGATAAAGCTTTCTTT. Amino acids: CASSYTGRTGDKAFF.

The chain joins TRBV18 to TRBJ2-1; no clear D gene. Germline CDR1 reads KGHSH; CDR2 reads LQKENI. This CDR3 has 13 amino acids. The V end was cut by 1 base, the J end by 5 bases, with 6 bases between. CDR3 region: CASSPQVDNEQFF. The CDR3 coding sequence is TGTGCCAGCTCACCACAGGTAGACAATGAGCAGTTCTTC.

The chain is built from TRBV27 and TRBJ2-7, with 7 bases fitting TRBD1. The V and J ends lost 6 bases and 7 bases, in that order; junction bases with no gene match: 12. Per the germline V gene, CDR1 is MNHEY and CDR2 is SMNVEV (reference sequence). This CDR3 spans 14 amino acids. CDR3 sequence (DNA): TGTGCCAGCAGGGGGACAGCCAAGGCCTGGGAGCAGTACTTC. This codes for CASRGTAKAWEQYF.